This T cell receptor beta chain is drawn from a study of blood T cell repertoires in COVID-19. For the study at large: Whether acute or convalescent, the COVID-19 samples came from the United States, Italy and Spain.

In the source study's methods: Amplifying reference gene primers gave estimates of nucleated cell counts. Method: immunoSEQ multiplex PCR; TCRdb's copy keeps in-frame clones and lacks some. For V, J and clone size, that table is used; D and trimming come from the DNA. Of 150,000 to 160,000 clones in the sample, 65% to 90% were seen once. The CDR3 has 13 residues. Germline CDR1 reads LNHDA; CDR2 reads SQIVND (reference sequence). The V end was cut by 7 bases, the J end by 3 bases, with 7 bases between. While infection was still active, Seattle patients were enrolled and then followed longitudinally. This TCR came from a woman aged 55-69 years with COVID-19, enrolled during active disease. Sequenced material: peripheral blood. The V call is TRBV19, the J call TRBJ1-6, with D uncertain. As DNA, the CDR3 is TGTGCCAGTAAAACAGACTATAATTCACCCCTCCACTTT. It is translated as CASKTDYNSPLHF.